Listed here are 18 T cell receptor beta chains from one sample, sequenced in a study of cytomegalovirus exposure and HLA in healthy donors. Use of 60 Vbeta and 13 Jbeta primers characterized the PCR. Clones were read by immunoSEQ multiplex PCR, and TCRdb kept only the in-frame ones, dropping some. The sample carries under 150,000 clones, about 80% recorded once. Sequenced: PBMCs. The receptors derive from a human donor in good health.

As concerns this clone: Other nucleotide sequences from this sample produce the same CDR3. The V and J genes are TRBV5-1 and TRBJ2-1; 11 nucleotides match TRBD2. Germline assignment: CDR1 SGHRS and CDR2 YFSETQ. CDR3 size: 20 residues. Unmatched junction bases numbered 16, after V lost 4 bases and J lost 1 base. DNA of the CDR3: TGCGCCAGCAGCCTGACTAGCGGGGCTGGTCCTGTCGGGTCCTACAATGAGCAGTTCTTC. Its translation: CASSLTSGAGPVGSYNEQFF. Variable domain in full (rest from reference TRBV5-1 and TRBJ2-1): KAGVTQTPRYLIKTRGQQVTLSCSPISGHRSVSWYQQTPGQGLQFLFEYFSETQRNKGNFPGRFSGRQFSNSRSEMNVSTLELGDSALYLCASSLTSGAGPVGSYNEQFFGPGTRLTVL.

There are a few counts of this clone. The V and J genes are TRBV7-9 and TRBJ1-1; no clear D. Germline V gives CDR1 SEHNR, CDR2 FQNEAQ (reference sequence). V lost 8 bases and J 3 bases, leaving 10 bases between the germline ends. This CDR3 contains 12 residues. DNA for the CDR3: TGTGCCAGCCGAACCGCGGACACTGAAGCTTTCTTT. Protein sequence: CASRTADTEAFF. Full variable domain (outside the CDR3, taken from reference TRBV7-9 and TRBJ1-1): DTGVSQNPRHKITKRGQNVTFRCDPISEHNRLYWYRQTLGQGPEFLTYFQNEAQLEKSRLLSDRFSAERPKGSFSTLEIQRTEQGDSAMYLCASRTADTEAFFGQGTRLTVV.

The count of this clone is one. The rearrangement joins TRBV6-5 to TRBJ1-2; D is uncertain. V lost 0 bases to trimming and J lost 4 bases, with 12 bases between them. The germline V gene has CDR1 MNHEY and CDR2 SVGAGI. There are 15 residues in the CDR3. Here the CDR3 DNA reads TGTGCCAGCAGTTACTCGTCCCACATCAGCTATGGCTACACCTTC. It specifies CASSYSSHISYGYTF.

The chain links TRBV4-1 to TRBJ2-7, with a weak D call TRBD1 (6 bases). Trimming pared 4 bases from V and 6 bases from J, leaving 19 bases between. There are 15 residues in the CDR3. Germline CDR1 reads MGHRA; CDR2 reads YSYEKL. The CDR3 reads CASSPTPGTYPEQYF. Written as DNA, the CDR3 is TGCGCCAGCAGCCCGACCCCCGGGACATATCCCGAGCAGTACTTC.

The CDR3 DNA is TGTGCCAGCAGTTACGGCACCTCCTACGAGCAGTACTTC. It is translated as CASSYGTSYEQYF. This chain joins TRBV6-5 and TRBJ2-7; D gene uncertain. Germline V gene data show CDR1 as MNHEY and CDR2 as SVGAGI. This CDR3 has 13 amino acids. V was pared by 2 bases and J by 0 bases, with 5 bases between.

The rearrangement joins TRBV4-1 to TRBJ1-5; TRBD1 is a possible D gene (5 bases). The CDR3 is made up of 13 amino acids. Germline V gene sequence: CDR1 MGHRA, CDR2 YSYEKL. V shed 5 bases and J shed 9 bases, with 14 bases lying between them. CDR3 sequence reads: CASSNLLGGPQHF. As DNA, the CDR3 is TGCGCCAGCAGCAACCTGCTGGGGGGGCCCCAGCATTTT.

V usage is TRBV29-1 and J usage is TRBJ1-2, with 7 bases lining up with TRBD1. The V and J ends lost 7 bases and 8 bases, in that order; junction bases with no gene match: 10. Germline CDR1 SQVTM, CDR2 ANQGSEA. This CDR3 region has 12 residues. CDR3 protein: CSGKIQGYGYTF. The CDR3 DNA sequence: TGCAGCGGAAAGATACAGGGGTACGGCTACACCTTC.

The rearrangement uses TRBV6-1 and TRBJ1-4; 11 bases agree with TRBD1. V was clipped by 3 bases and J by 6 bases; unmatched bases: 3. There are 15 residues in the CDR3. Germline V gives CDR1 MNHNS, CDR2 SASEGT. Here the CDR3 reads CASSDPGQGDEKLFF. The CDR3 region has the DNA TGTGCCAGCAGTGATCCGGGACAGGGGGATGAAAAACTGTTTTTT.

DNA for the CDR3: TGTGCCAGCAGCTTTTCCCTAGCTGGGGGCTACACCTTC. Its protein is CASSFSLAGGYTF. V usage is TRBV5-8 and J usage is TRBJ1-2; D is unclear. Germline V gene data show CDR1 as SGHTS and CDR2 as YDEGEE. The V end lost 2 bases, the J end lost 8 bases, and 13 bases lay between the germline ends. The CDR3 totals 13 residues.

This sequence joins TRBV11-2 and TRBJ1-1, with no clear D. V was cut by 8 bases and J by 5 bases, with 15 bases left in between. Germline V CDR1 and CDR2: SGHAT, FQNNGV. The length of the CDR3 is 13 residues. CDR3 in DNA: TGTGCCAGCCGGGTGCGGGGTGGAACTGAAGCTTTCTTT. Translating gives CASRVRGGTEAFF.

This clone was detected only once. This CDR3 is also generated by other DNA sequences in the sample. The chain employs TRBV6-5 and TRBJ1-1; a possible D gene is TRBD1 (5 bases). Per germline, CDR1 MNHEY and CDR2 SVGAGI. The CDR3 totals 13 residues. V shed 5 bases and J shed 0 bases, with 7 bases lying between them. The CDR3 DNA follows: TGTGCCAGCAGTCAGGGATTGAACACTGAAGCTTTCTTT. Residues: CASSQGLNTEAFF.

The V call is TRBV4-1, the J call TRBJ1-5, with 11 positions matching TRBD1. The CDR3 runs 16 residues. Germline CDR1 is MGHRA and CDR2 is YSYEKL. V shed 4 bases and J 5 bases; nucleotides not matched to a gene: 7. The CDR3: CASSPPDRGLYQPQHF. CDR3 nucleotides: TGCGCCAGCAGCCCACCGGACAGGGGGCTCTATCAGCCCCAGCATTTT.

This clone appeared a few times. The CDR3 nucleotides are TGTGCCAGCAGTGTGGGACAGGGATTGATTCAGCATTTT. Its protein product is CASSVGQGLIQHF. The chain has TRBV7-6 and TRBJ1-5, with 9 positions matching TRBD1. The CDR3 loop spans 13 amino acids. The J segment lost 13 bases and the V segment lost 6 bases, leaving 10 bases of the junction unmatched. Germline-derived CDR1 and CDR2 are SGHVS and FNYEAQ.

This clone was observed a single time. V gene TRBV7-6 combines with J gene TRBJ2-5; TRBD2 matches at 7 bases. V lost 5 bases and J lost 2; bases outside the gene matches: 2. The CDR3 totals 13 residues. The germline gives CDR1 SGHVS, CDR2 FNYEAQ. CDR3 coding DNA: TGTGCCAGCAGCCCGCGGGAGCAAGAGACCCAGTACTTC. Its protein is CASSPREQETQYF.

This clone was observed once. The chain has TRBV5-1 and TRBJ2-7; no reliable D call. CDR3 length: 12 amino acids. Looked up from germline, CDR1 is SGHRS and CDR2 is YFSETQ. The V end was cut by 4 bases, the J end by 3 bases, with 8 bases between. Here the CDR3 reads CASSGLSYEQYF. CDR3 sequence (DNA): TGCGCCAGCAGCGGCCTCAGCTACGAGCAGTACTTC.

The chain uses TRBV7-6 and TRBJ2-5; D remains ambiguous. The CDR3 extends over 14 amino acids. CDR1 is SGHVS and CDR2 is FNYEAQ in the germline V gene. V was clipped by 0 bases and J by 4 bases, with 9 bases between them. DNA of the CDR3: TGTGCCAGCAGCTTAGCGCCTAGTCGAGAGACCCAGTACTTC. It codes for CASSLAPSRETQYF.

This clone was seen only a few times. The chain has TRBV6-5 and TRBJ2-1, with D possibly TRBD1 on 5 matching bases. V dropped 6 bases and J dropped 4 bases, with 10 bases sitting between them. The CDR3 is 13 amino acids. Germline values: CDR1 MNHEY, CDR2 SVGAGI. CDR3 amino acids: CASRGLGYNEQFF. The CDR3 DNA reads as TGTGCCAGCAGGGGGCTGGGTTACAATGAGCAGTTCTTC.

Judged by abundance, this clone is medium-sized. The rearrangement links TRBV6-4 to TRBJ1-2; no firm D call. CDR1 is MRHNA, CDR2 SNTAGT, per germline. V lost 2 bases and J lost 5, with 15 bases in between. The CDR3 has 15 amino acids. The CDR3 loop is CASSDTPQALYGYTF. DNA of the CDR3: TGTGCCAGCAGTGACACTCCGCAGGCCCTATATGGCTACACCTTC.